The 17 T cell receptor beta chains below come from one sample, sequenced in a study of blood T cell repertoires in COVID-19 (TCRdb year 2020). The library came from the immunoSEQ multiplex PCR assay. This is the immuneACCESS table as TCRdb keeps it, with only in-frame sequences that have V and J called. A part of the clones is gone; compared with another copy, unresolved V genes explain less than half, and the rest is unexplained. This sample comprises under 150,000 clones, over 75% of them detected only once. Around 3.9% of the sample lies in the top ten. Input material: PBMCs or T cells enriched from blood (not recorded which). The receptor source for this set is a man aged 45-65 years in a cohort exposed to, infected with or recovered from COVID-19 (not recorded which).

This clone was counted a single time. The chain has TRBV7-9 and TRBJ2-1; TRBD2 matches 8 bases. Germline-derived CDR1 and CDR2 are SEHNR and FQNEAQ (reference sequence). V was pared by 7 bases and J by 7 bases, with 6 bases of the junction left unmatched. The CDR3 consists of 13 residues. CDR3 sequence (DNA): TGTGCCAGCACCGATAGCGGGATAAATGAGCAGTTCTTC. Its protein is CASTDSGINEQFF.

The V call is TRBV11-2, the J call TRBJ1-6; possible D gene TRBD1, 6 bases. The germline V gene encodes CDR1 SGHAT and CDR2 FQNNGV. The V end lost 5 bases, the J end lost 10 bases, and 21 bases lay between the germline ends. The CDR3 length is 16 residues. DNA for the CDR3: TGTGCCAGCAGCCCCAGACAGACCAAAACAGGGTCACCCCTCCACTTT. Protein: CASSPRQTKTGSPLHF.

The CDR3 loop reads CASSPQQKKLFF. For the CDR3, the DNA is TGTGCCAGCTCACCACAGCAAAAAAAACTGTTTTTT. The V gene is TRBV18, the J gene TRBJ1-4, with D unclear. The germline gives CDR1 KGHSH, CDR2 LQKENI. Trimming removed 1 base at V and 9 bases at J, with 6 bases between. The CDR3 has 12 amino acids.

The chain carries TRBV18 and TRBJ2-7; 7 bases are shared with TRBD2. Per the germline V gene, CDR1 is KGHSH and CDR2 is LQKENI. V dropped 2 bases and J dropped 6; count of bases not matched to a gene: 4. CDR3 length: 13 amino acids. DNA of the CDR3: TGTGCCAGCTCACCAAACCCGGGGGGCGAGCAGTACTTC. Amino acids: CASSPNPGGEQYF.

The chain has TRBV30 and TRBJ1-2, with a weak D call TRBD1 (5 bases). CDR3 length: 13 residues. The V gene lost 8 bases and the J gene lost 4 bases, with 17 bases spanning the gap. CDR1 is GTSNPN and CDR2 is SVGIG in the germline V gene (reference sequence). CDR3 residues: CALAQEGLYGYTF. CDR3 nucleotide sequence: TGTGCCCTGGCTCAGGAGGGGCTCTATGGCTACACCTTC.

The chain recombines TRBV19 with TRBJ2-1; 8 bases fit TRBD1. V lost 8 bases to trimming and J lost 2 bases; unmatched junction nucleotides: 8. This CDR3 region has 15 residues. CDR1 is LNHDA and CDR2 is SQIVND in the germline V gene (reference sequence). CDR3 protein: CASEPGTGTYNEQFF. The DNA for the CDR3 is TGTGCCAGTGAGCCCGGGACAGGTACCTACAATGAGCAGTTCTTC. The full variable domain, rest sourced from reference TRBV19 and TRBJ2-1, is DGGITQSPKYLFRKEGQNVTLSCEQNLNHDAMYWYRQDPGQGLRLIYYSQIVNDFQKGDIAEGYSVSREKKESFPLTVTSAQKNPTAFYLCASEPGTGTYNEQFFGPGTRLTVL.

The rearrangement links TRBV9 to TRBJ2-2; D remains unclear. CDR3 length: 13 amino acids. The V end was cut by 2 bases, the J end by 3 bases, with 5 bases between. The V gene's germline CDR1 is SGDLS and CDR2 YYNGEE. CDR3 protein: CASSVIDTGELFF. The CDR3 coding sequence is TGTGCCAGCAGCGTTATAGACACCGGGGAGCTGTTTTTT.

As DNA, the CDR3 is TGCGCCAGCAGCCCCCCCTCCAGGGGAAACCAAGAGACCCAGTACTTC. This encodes CASSPPSRGNQETQYF. The chain carries TRBV5-1 and TRBJ2-5; D perhaps matches TRBD1 (6 bases). The CDR3 sequence is 16 residues long. V shed 4 bases and J shed 0 bases, with 16 bases lying between them. Germline loops: CDR1 SGHRS, CDR2 YFSETQ.

V is TRBV19 and J is TRBJ2-2; D is perhaps TRBD2 (5 bases). The germline V gene has CDR1 LNHDA and CDR2 SQIVND (reference sequence). Trimming shortened V by 1 base and J by 6 bases, and 9 bases separated the two germline ends. This CDR3 is 14 amino acids long. The DNA for the CDR3 is TGTGCCAGTAGTATAGCGGGATTACCCGGGGAGCTGTTTTTT. Its translation is CASSIAGLPGELFF. The entire variable domain, with the rest obtained from reference TRBV19 and TRBJ2-2, is as follows: DGGITQSPKYLFRKEGQNVTLSCEQNLNHDAMYWYRQDPGQGLRLIYYSQIVNDFQKGDIAEGYSVSREKKESFPLTVTSAQKNPTAFYLCASSIAGLPGELFFGEGSRLTVL.

The chain carries TRBV27 and TRBJ1-5; the match to TRBD1 covers 9 bases. J lost 5 bases, V lost 6 bases, and 8 bases had no gene match. The CDR3 loop spans 15 amino acids. CDR1 is MNHEY and CDR2 is SMNVEV in the germline V gene (reference sequence). The DNA of the CDR3 is TGTGCCAGCAGACCCGGGACAGGGAGATATCAGCCCCAGCATTTT. This encodes CASRPGTGRYQPQHF.

The J gene is TRBJ1-2, the V gene TRBV15; D unclear. V was shortened by 1 base and J by 7 bases, with 13 bases between the two germline ends. The CDR3 is 14 amino acids. Germline assignment: CDR1 LNHNV and CDR2 YYDKDF (reference sequence). CDR3 region: CATSRGEGLGGYTF. The DNA of the CDR3 is TGTGCCACCAGCAGAGGGGAGGGATTGGGTGGCTACACCTTC.

This clone was counted a single time. The rearrangement links TRBV7-2 to TRBJ2-1, with TRBD2 as a possible D gene (6 bases). V lost 1 base to trimming and J lost 6 bases, with 13 bases between them. Germline lookup yields CDR1 SGHTA and CDR2 FQGNSA. This CDR3 is 15 amino acids long. CDR3 nucleotides: TGTGCCAGCAGCTTAGGACCCGGGAGAGGCAATGAGCAGTTCTTC. It codes for CASSLGPGRGNEQFF.

This sequence joins TRBV27 and TRBJ2-5; possibly TRBD2 for D (5 bases). There are 14 residues in the CDR3. CDR1 and CDR2 (germline): MNHEY, SMNVEV (reference sequence). V was trimmed by 5 bases and J by 5 bases, leaving 15 bases between them. The CDR3 sequence: CASSAPGLAETQYF. CDR3 coding DNA: TGTGCCAGCAGTGCCCCCGGGCTAGCTGAGACCCAGTACTTC.

The chain combines TRBV6-2 or TRBV6-3 with TRBJ1-2; no reliable D call. The V end was cut by 0 bases, the J end by 7 bases, with 12 bases between. This CDR3 is 14 amino acids long. Germline V gene data show CDR1 as MNHEY and CDR2 as SVGEGT. CDR3 DNA sequence: TGTGCCAGCAGTTACTCGACTCTCTCGGGTGGCTACACCTTC. Translating gives CASSYSTLSGGYTF.

The chain recombines TRBV6-1 with TRBJ1-1; D call uncertain. Germline V gives CDR1 MNHNS, CDR2 SASEGT. CDR3 size: 14 residues. V lost 2 bases and J 5 bases, leaving 12 bases between the germline ends. In DNA, the CDR3 is TGTGCCAGCAGTGAATTTTGGCCGGGAACTGAAGCTTTCTTT. This codes for CASSEFWPGTEAFF.

The V call is TRBV19, the J call TRBJ1-5; tentatively, D is TRBD1 (6 bases). CDR3 length: 16 residues. Trimming took off 6 bases at V and 1 base at J, with 16 bases between the two ends. Looked up from germline, CDR1 is LNHDA and CDR2 is SQIVND (reference sequence). The CDR3 here is CASSTTRTVSNQPQHF. In DNA, the CDR3 is TGTGCCAGTAGCACAACTCGGACAGTGAGCAATCAGCCCCAGCATTTT.

The table lists this clone with a few counts. The chain uses TRBV19 and TRBJ2-7; D may be TRBD1 (5 bases). This CDR3 has 12 residues. V dropped 6 bases and J dropped 6 bases, with 12 bases sitting between them. The V gene's germline CDR1 is LNHDA and CDR2 SQIVND (reference sequence). The CDR3 coding sequence is TGTGCCAGTAGCTCAGTAAGGGGCGAGCAGTACTTC. This codes for CASSSVRGEQYF.